The 5 T cell receptor beta chains in this list originate from one sample, sequenced in a study of blood T cell repertoires in COVID-19. Method: immunoSEQ multiplex PCR; TCRdb's copy keeps in-frame clones and lacks some. The data hold some 300,000 clones, with around 89% observed a single time. The sample taken for sequencing was peripheral blood. These receptors all come from a woman between 50 and 59 years old with COVID-19, enrolled during active disease.

The chain carries TRBV18 and TRBJ1-5; D is uncertain. The V end was cut by 4 bases, the J end by 4 bases, with 8 bases between. This CDR3 has 13 amino acids. Germline loops: CDR1 KGHSH, CDR2 LQKENI. Written as DNA, the CDR3 is TGTGCCAGCTCACTATACGGTAATCAGCCCCAGCATTTT. Protein product: CASSLYGNQPQHF.

This sequence joins TRBV29-1 and TRBJ2-2, with 11 bases aligning to TRBD1. The germline gives CDR1 SQVTM, CDR2 ANQGSEA. J gave up 6 bases and V 5 bases, and 8 bases lay outside the gene matches. There are 15 residues in the CDR3. CDR3 DNA sequence: TGCAGCGTTCTAAAGGGGACAGGGGGGCCCGGGGAGCTGTTTTTT. Its translation: CSVLKGTGGPGELFF.

CDR3 in DNA: TGTGCCAGCAGTTATCAGGATCTGGACTATGGCTACACCTTC. The encoded protein is CASSYQDLDYGYTF. V gene TRBV2 combines with J gene TRBJ1-2; D is unresolved. V was shortened by 5 bases and J by 3 bases, with 13 bases between the two germline ends. Per germline, CDR1 SNHLY and CDR2 FYNNEI. The CDR3 is made up of 14 amino acids.

The rearrangement links TRBV7-3 to TRBJ1-2; D might be TRBD1 (6 bases). The germline V gene encodes CDR1 SGHTA and CDR2 FQGTGA. V lost 1 base and J lost 6, with 9 bases in between. This CDR3 comprises 13 residues. CDR3 sequence reads: CASSLRPGDGYTF. The CDR3 DNA reads TGTGCCAGCAGCTTAAGGCCAGGGGATGGCTACACCTTC.

The chain uses TRBV6-5 and TRBJ2-2; possible D gene TRBD2, 5 bases. Germline values: CDR1 MNHEY, CDR2 SVGAGI. CDR3 size: 16 residues. V lost 2 bases and J lost 6, with 16 bases in between. The CDR3 reads CASSYLALPFPGELFF. In nucleotides, the CDR3 is TGTGCCAGCAGTTACCTAGCCCTACCCTTCCCCGGGGAGCTGTTTTTT.